This T cell receptor beta chain appears in the sequencing data of a study of CD8 T cells in ankylosing spondylitis. Findings and caveats of the study: The authors reported significant enrichment of disease-linked clones in matched ankylosing spondylitis synovial fluid. The authors found the disease-linked clones to be CD8+ and relatively rare in peripheral blood. Blood of patients with ankylosing spondylitis appeared to be characterized by a TCR beta motif of several highly homologous variants.

This clonotype has more than one count but fewer than ten. Its antigen is undetermined. The TCR beta libraries were generated through quantitative 5'-RACE incorporating molecular barcodes. Via MiXCR, TCRdb re-called the 5' RACE reads, giving one row per CDR3 protein. The sample has about 7,900 distinct CDR3 sequences, under 5% seen once. This CDR3 has 14 amino acids. CDR1 SGDLS and CDR2 YYNGEE come from the germline V gene. Trimming cost V 5 bases and J 3 bases, with 11 bases left between them. The chain recombines TRBV9 with TRBJ2-2; D is possibly TRBD1 or TRBD2 (7 bases each). The TCR comes from a female donor with ankylosing spondylitis or in good health (not recorded which). The sequencing input was blood, either unsorted or a sorted T cell fraction (not recorded which). The chain's CDR3 is CASRPGGDTGELFF. DNA for the CDR3: TGTGCCAGCAGACCAGGGGGGGACACCGGGGAGCTGTTTTTT. The entire variable domain, with the rest obtained from reference TRBV9 and TRBJ2-2, is as follows: DSGVTQTPKHLITATGQRVTLRCSPRSGDLSVYWYQQSLDQGLQFLIQYYNGEERAKGNILERFSAQQFPDLHSELNLSSLELGDSALYFCASRPGGDTGELFFGEGSRLTVL.